This TCR beta chain stems from a study of T cells in Graves' hyperthyroidism and ophthalmopathy. General study findings and limits: Among thyroid clonotypes expanded above 0.001, most also appeared in blood.

Diagnoses were made from clinical symptoms, serum measures (thyroxine and TRAb), thyroid ultrasound and orbital computed tomography. Researchers took RNA transcripts and amplified the TCR beta CDR3 regions from them. The HTBI primer set was used in a first-round RT-PCR of the TCR CDR3. Via MiXCR, TCRdb re-called the multiplex PCR reads, giving one row per CDR3 protein. The data contain around 660,000 distinct CDR3 sequences, about 45% of them singletons. The CDR3 length is 14 residues. The V end lost 4 bases, the J end lost 3 bases, and 10 bases lay between the germline ends. Germline CDR1 reads SNHLY; CDR2 reads FYNNEI. This clonotype was detected a few times. Its cognate antigen is unknown.

V gene TRBV2 combines with J gene TRBJ1-5; tentative D call: TRBD1 (5 bases). Sequencing input: peripheral blood or thyroid tissue (not recorded which). This clonotype was obtained from an adult man with Graves' disease, either hyperthyroidism or ophthalmopathy (not recorded which). The DNA of the CDR3 is TGTGCCAGCAGTGGACAGACGTTCAATCAGCCCCAGCATTTT. Translating it yields CASSGQTFNQPQHF.